The next 5 T cell receptor beta chains were all read from a single sample in a study of memory CD4+ T cells and cytomegalovirus serostatus. The sort gate was single viable CD3+CD4+CD8-CD45RO+ cells for memory CD4+ T cells. Sequenced by immunoSEQ multiplex PCR; TCRdb stores in-frame clones only, minus some. Found here are tens of thousands of clones, more than 75% of them singletons; the top ten hold approximately 4.5%. Sequencing was carried out using memory CD4+ T cells from blood. The receptors here all came from an adult in good health and CMV-seropositive.

The chain is built from TRBV14 and TRBJ2-7; the match to TRBD2 covers 10 bases. Germline V gives CDR1 SGHDN, CDR2 FVKESK. J lost 7 bases, V lost 1 base, and 7 bases had no gene match. This CDR3 is built from 15 residues. CDR3: CASSQGLAGVREQYF. DNA for the CDR3: TGTGCCAGCAGCCAAGGTCTAGCGGGAGTGAGGGAGCAGTACTTC. Filled out from reference TRBV14 and TRBJ2-7, the complete variable domain reads EAGVTQFPSHSVIEKGQTVTLRCDPISGHDNLYWYRRVMGKEIKFLLHFVKESKQDESGMPNNRFLAERTGGTYSTLKVQPAELEDSGVYFCASSQGLAGVREQYFGPGTRLTVT.

J is TRBJ2-5 and V is TRBV2; a possible D gene is TRBD2 (7 bases). Germline loops: CDR1 SNHLY, CDR2 FYNNEI. The CDR3 has 17 residues. Trimming stripped 7 bases from V and 5 bases from J, with 26 bases between. The CDR3 is CASTPPLGGRARETQYF. The CDR3 DNA is TGTGCCAGCACCCCCCCCCTAGGGGGGAGGGCGAGGGAGACCCAGTACTTC.

This clone was observed a few times. This rearrangement joins TRBV7-2 to TRBJ2-2; a weak D match, TRBD1 (5 bases). The CDR3 is made up of 16 amino acids. Germline V gene sequence: CDR1 SGHTA, CDR2 FQGNSA. Trimming took 5 bases from V and 0 from J, leaving 13 bases between them. CDR3 nucleotide sequence: TGTGCCAGCAGCGCCAGGGCCGACCCGAACACCGGGGAGCTGTTTTTT. Protein product: CASSARADPNTGELFF.

V and J are TRBV25-1 and TRBJ1-6; TRBD1 might be the D (5 bases). V was pared by 5 bases and J by 4 bases, with 9 bases between. Germline V lookup: CDR1 MGHDK, CDR2 SYGVNS. CDR3 size: 14 residues. In DNA, the CDR3 is TGTGCCAGCAGTCTCCAGGGTTATAATTCACCCCTCCACTTT. This encodes CASSLQGYNSPLHF.

The genes are TRBV2 and TRBJ2-2; 10 bases align to TRBD2. V lost 6 bases and J lost 4; bases outside the gene matches: 8. The CDR3 loop spans 16 amino acids. Germline-derived CDR1 and CDR2 are SNHLY and FYNNEI. CDR3 sequence reads: CASRRGLAGATGELFF. CDR3 coding DNA: TGTGCCAGCAGGAGGGGGCTAGCGGGGGCCACCGGGGAGCTGTTTTTT.